Sequencing of this T cell receptor (beta chain) was carried out in a study of post-analysis software for immune sequencing data. Looking at the study overall: Relapsing-remitting, secondary progressive and progressive-relapsing multiple sclerosis courses were included. Study-wide findings and caveats: For normalized Chao1 diversity, multiple sclerosis patients scored significantly lower than controls did. With TRBV5-6, TRBV5-1 and TRBV20-1 included, about five TRBV segments were more frequent in patients than in controls.

With regard to this clonotype: What it binds is not known.

The library was made from cDNA and included unique molecular identifiers. Once 1 to 10 million T cells were used, roughly 0.5 million cDNA molecules resulted. TCRdb ran MiXCR on the PCR reads and lists one entry per CDR3 protein. The table shows a few hundred thousand distinct CDR3 sequences, with roughly 45% occurring only once. Germline loops: CDR1 DFQATT, CDR2 SNEGSKA (reference sequence). V was pared by 6 bases and J by 11 bases, with 17 bases of the junction left unmatched. The CDR3 sequence is 15 residues long. The material sequenced was blood. The chain uses TRBV20-1 and TRBJ2-5; 11 bases map to TRBD2. This clonotype was sampled from a girl aged 10 to 17 with multiple sclerosis. The CDR3 loop reads CSAPETSGKTYKQYF. The CDR3 DNA is TGCAGTGCCCCCGAGACTAGCGGGAAGACCTACAAGCAGTACTTC.